This T cell receptor (beta chain) emerged from a study of blood T cell repertoires in COVID-19 (dated by TCRdb to about 2020). Notes on the research overall: Collaborator samples came from the United States, Italy and Spain and covered acute and convalescent phases of COVID-19. A freely available public database, intended as a resource for researchers studying the immune response to SARS-CoV-2, is where the repertoires were released. The sample metadata nearly always contained a de-identified subject ID, COVID-19 status, age in years and sex. The prospective study material was composed of cDNA or gDNA derived from T cells, B-cell-depleted T cells, or PBMCs. Samples came from the ongoing ImmuneRACE study (first 160 participants) plus 1,254 subjects from 6 global collaborators. Deeply sampled blood TCRbeta repertoires from subjects exposed to, actively infected with, or recovered from COVID-19 were included in the dataset. Where available, HLA class I and class II types were taken from metadata supplied by the sample provider and were not determined by assay-based typing.

The paper as a whole reports these results and caveats: The amount of clinical and demographic metadata varied by source and participant and was provided uncurated.

In Seattle, one collaborating source enrolled patients while the infection was active and tracked those patients longitudinally over the course of disease. The collaborating institutions used their own protocols to collect whole blood in K2EDTA tubes. For TCRbeta analysis, collaborators shipped samples as frozen whole blood, isolated PBMCs, or DNA extracted from either of those sample types. The immunoSEQ Assay, a bias-controlled multiplex PCR, was used to amplify TCRbeta CDR3 regions from genomic DNA. As for the original processing: Within the assay, amplification of reference gene primers was used to estimate how many nucleated cells each sample contained. Sequence reads were collapsed and filtered to measure the absolute abundance of every unique TCRbeta CDR3 rearrangement. Productive Simpson clonality was computed per sample as the square root of Simpson's diversity index over productive rearrangements. Sourced from immuneACCESS, this table was stored by TCRdb with only in-frame sequences that have V and J called. A share of the clones is absent; for the studies checked, an unresolved V gene accounts for under half, and the remainder has no known explanation. The V and J calls and clone size were taken over from that table, and D and trimming were inferred from the DNA. This sample gives 300,000 to 350,000 clones in total; about 87% of them show up just once. The ten largest account for just under 6.5% of the sample.

The junction shows trimming of 4 bases on V and 6 bases on J, and the gene matches do not reach 8 bases of it. From its cysteine to its phenylalanine, the CDR3 spans 16 amino acids. Only CDR3 DNA remains: 48 bases, in frame from the first base. Via the germline V gene, CDR1 is SGHRS and CDR2 YFSETQ. Remarks on this clone: Its antigen is currently not known. It has no much larger one-base neighbor in the sample; base qualities were not kept.

Recombination connected TRBV5-1 to TRBJ1-5; a stretch of 12 junction bases matches TRBD1. Sequenced sample: peripheral blood. The sequence was obtained from a woman in her forties or fifties with COVID-19, enrolled during active disease. The sequenced DNA is TGCGCCAGCAGCCCAGACGGGACAGGGGGCAGTCAGCCCCAGCATTTT. The resulting protein is CASSPDGTGGSQPQHF.